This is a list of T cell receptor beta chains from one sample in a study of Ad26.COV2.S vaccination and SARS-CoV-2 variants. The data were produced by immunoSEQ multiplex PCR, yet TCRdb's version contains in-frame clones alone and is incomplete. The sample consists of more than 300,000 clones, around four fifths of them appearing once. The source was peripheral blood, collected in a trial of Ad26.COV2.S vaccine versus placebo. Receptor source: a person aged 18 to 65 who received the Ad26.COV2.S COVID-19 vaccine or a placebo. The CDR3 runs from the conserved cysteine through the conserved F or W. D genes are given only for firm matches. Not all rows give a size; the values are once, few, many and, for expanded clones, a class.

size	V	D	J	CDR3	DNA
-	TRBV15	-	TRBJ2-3	CATSRAEGAGPTDTQYF	TGTGCCACCAGCAGAGCAGAGGGGGCGGGACCCACAGATACGCAGTATTTT
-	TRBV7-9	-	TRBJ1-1	CASSLVLGAEAFF	TGTGCCAGCAGCTTAGTTTTGGGGGCTGAAGCTTTCTTT
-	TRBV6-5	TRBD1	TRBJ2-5	CASSTRTGRETQYF	TGTGCCAGCAGTACGAGGACAGGGAGGGAGACCCAGTACTTC
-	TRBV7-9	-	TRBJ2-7	CASSIAPDAGEQYF	TGTGCCAGCAGCATCGCCCCGGACGCGGGCGAGCAGTACTTC
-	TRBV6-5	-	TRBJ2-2	CASTLIRSTGELFF	TGTGCCAGCACCCTTATCAGGAGCACCGGGGAGCTGTTTTTT
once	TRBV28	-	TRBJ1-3	CASSFFTSGNTIYF	TGTGCCAGCAGTTTCTTCACCTCTGGAAACACCATATATTTT
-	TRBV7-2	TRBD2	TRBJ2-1	CASSLESSGYNEQFF	TGTGCCAGCAGCTTAGAGTCTAGCGGCTACAATGAGCAGTTCTTC
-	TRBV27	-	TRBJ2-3	CASQRGDTQYF	TGTGCCAGCCAAAGGGGGGATACGCAGTATTTT
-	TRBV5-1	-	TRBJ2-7	CASSLSLPSYEQYF	TGCGCCAGCAGCTTGTCACTTCCTTCCTACGAGCAGTACTTC
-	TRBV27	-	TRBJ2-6	CASSLGVGSAGANVLTF	TGTGCCAGCAGTTTAGGGGTAGGATCTGCTGGGGCCAACGTCCTGACTTTC
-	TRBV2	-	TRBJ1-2	CASSSDSFYGYTF	TGTGCCAGCAGTTCAGACAGCTTCTATGGCTACACCTTC
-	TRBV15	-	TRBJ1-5	CATSRDTGGGQPQHF	TGTGCCACCAGCAGAGATACCGGGGGCGGACAGCCCCAGCATTTT
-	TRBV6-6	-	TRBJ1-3	CASFGLGNTIYF	TGTGCCAGCTTTGGGTTGGGGAACACCATATATTTT